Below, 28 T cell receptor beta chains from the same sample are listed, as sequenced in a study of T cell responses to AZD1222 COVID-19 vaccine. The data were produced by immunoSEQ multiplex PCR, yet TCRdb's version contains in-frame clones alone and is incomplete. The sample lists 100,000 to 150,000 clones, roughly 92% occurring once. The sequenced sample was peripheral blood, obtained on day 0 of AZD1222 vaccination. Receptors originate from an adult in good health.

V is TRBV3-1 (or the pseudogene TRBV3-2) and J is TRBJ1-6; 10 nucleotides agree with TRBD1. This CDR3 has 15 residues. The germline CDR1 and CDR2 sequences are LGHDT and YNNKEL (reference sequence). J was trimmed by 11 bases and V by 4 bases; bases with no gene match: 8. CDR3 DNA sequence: TGTGCCAGCAGCCCACCCGGGACAGGGGAGGCACCCCTCCACTTT. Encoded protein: CASSPPGTGEAPLHF.

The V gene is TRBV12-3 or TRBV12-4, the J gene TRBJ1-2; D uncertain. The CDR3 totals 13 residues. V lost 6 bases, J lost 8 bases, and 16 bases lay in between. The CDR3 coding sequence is TGTGCCAGCAGCCAACGGCCTGTATTCGGCTACACCTTC. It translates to CASSQRPVFGYTF.

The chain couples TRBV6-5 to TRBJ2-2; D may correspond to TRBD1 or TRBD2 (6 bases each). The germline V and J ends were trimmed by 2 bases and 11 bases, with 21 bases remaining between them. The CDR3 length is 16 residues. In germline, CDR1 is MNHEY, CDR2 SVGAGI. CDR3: CASSYTGTASRGELFF. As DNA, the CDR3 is TGTGCCAGCAGTTACACAGGGACCGCCTCGCGGGGTGAGCTGTTTTTT.

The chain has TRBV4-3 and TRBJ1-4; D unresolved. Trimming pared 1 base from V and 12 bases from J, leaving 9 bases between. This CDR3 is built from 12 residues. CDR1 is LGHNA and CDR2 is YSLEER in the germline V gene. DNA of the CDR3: TGCGCCAGCAGCCAAGGGGCAACAGAACTGTTTTTT. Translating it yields CASSQGATELFF.

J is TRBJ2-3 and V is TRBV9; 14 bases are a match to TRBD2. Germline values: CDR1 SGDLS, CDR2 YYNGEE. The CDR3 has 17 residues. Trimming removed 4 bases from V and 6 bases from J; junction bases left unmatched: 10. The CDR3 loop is CASSPVTGLAGVDTQYF. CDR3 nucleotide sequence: TGTGCCAGCAGCCCGGTCACGGGACTAGCGGGAGTGGATACGCAGTATTTT. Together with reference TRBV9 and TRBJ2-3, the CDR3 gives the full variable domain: DSGVTQTPKHLITATGQRVTLRCSPRSGDLSVYWYQQSLDQGLQFLIQYYNGEERAKGNILERFSAQQFPDLHSELNLSSLELGDSALYFCASSPVTGLAGVDTQYFGPGTRLTVL.

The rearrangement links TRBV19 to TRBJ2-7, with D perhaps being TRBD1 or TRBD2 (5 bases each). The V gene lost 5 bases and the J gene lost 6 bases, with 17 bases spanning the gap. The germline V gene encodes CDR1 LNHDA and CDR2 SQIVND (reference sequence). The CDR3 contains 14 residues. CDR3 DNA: TGTGCCAGTAGTGTCCGGGGCAAGGGGAGCGAGCAGTACTTC. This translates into CASSVRGKGSEQYF.

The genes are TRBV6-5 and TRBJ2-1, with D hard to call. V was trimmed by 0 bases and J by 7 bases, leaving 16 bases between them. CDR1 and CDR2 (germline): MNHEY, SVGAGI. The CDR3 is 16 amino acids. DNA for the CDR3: TGTGCCAGCAGTTACTCGTATAGCTCCCTTAATAATGAGCAGTTCTTC. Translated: CASSYSYSSLNNEQFF.

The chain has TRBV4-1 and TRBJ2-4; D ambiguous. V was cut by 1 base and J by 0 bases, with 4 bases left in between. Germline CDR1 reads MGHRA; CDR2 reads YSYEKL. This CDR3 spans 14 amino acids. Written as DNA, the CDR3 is TGCGCCAGCAGCCAAGGTCTAGCCAAAAACATTCAGTACTTC. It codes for CASSQGLAKNIQYF.

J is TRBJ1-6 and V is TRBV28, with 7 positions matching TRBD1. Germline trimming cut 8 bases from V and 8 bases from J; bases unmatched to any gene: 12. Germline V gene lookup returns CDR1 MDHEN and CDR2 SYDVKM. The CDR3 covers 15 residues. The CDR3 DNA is TGTGCCAGCGGAGACAGGGTTGGGTTCTATTCACCCCTCCACTTT. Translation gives CASGDRVGFYSPLHF. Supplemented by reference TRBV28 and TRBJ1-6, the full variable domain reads DVKVTQSSRYLVKRTGEKVFLECVQDMDHENMFWYRQDPGLGLRLIYFSYDVKMKEKGDIPEGYSVSREKKERFSLILESASTNQTSMYLCASGDRVGFYSPLHFGNGTRLTVT.

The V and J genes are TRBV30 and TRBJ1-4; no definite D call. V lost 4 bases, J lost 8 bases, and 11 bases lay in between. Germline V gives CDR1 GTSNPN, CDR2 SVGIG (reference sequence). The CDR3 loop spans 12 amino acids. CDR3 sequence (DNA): TGTGCCTGGAATATGGGAGGAGAAAAACTGTTTTTT. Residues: CAWNMGGEKLFF.

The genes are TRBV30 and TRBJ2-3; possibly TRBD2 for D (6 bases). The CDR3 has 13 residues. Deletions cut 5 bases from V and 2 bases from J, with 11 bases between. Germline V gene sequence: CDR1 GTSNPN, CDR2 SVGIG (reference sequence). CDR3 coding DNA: TGTGCCTGGGGGGCGGGGTACACAGATACGCAGTATTTT. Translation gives CAWGAGYTDTQYF. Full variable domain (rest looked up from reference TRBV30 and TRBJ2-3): SQTIHQWPATLVQPVGSPLSLECTVEGTSNPNLYWYRQAAGRGLQLLFYSVGIGQISSEVPQNLSASRPQDRQFILSSKKLLLSDSGFYLCAWGAGYTDTQYFGPGTRLTVL.

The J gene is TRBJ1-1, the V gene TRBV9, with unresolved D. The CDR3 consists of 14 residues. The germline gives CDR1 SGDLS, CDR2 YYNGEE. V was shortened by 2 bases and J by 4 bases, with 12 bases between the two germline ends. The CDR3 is CASSVEGRGTEAFF. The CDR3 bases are TGTGCCAGCAGCGTCGAGGGTAGAGGCACTGAAGCTTTCTTT.

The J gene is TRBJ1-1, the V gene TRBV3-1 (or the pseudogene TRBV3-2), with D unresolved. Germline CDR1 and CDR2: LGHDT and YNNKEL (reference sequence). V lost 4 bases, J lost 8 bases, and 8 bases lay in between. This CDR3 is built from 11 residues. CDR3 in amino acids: CASSPAREAFF. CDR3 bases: TGTGCCAGCAGCCCCGCACGGGAAGCTTTCTTT.

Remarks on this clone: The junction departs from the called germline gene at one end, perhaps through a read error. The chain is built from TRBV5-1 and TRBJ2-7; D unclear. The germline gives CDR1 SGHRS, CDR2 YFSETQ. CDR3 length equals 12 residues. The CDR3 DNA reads TGCGCCAGCAGCTTGGGCCGACACGAACAGTACTTC. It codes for CASSLGRHEQYF.

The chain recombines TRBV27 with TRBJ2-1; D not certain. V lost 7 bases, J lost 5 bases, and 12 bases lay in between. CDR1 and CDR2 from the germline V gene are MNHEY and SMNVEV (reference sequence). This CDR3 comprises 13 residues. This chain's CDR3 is CASKMAAHNEQFF. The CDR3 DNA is TGTGCCAGCAAGATGGCCGCCCACAATGAGCAGTTCTTC.

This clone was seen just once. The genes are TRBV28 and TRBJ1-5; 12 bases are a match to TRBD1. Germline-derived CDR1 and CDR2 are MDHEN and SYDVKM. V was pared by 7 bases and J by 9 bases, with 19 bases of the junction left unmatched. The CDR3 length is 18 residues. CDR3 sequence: CASTPPIRDRGRGAPQHF. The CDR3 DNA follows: TGTGCCAGCACCCCCCCGATCCGGGACAGGGGGCGGGGGGCGCCCCAGCATTTT. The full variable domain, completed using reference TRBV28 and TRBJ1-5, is DVKVTQSSRYLVKRTGEKVFLECVQDMDHENMFWYRQDPGLGLRLIYFSYDVKMKEKGDIPEGYSVSREKKERFSLILESASTNQTSMYLCASTPPIRDRGRGAPQHFGDGTRLSIL.

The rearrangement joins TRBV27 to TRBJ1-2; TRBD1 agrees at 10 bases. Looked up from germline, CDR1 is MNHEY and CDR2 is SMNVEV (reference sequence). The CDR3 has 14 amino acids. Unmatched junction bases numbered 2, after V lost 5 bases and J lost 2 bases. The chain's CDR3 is CASSTGQGNYGYTF. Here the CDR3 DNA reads TGTGCCAGCAGTACGGGACAGGGGAACTATGGCTACACCTTC.

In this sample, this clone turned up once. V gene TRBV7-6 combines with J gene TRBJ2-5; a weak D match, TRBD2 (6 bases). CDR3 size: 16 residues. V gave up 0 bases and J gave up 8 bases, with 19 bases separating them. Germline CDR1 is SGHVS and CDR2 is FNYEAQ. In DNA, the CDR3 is TGTGCCAGCAGCTTAGCGCAAGGGACTGGGGTGGAAACCCAGTACTTC. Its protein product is CASSLAQGTGVETQYF.

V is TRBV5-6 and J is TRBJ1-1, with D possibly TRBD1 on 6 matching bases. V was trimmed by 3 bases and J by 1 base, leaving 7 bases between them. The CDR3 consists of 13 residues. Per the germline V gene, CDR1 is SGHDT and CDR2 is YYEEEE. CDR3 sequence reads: CASSWTANTEAFF. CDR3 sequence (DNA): TGTGCCAGCAGCTGGACAGCGAACACTGAAGCTTTCTTT. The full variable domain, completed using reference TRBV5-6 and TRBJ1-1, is DAGVTQSPTHLIKTRGQQVTLRCSPKSGHDTVSWYQQALGQGPQFIFQYYEEEERQRGNFPDRFSGHQFPNYSSELNVNALLLGDSALYLCASSWTANTEAFFGQGTRLTVV.

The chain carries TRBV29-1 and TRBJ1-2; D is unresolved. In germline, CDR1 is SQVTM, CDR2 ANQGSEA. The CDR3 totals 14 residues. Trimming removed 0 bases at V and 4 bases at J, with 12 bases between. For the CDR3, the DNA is TGCAGCGTTGAAGATCGCGGCAGATCCTATGGCTACACCTTC. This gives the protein CSVEDRGRSYGYTF.

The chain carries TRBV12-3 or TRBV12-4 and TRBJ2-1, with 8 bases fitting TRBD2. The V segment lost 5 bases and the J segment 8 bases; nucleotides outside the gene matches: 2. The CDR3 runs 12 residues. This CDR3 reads CASSPGGDEQFF. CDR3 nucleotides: TGTGCCAGCAGTCCCGGGGGGGATGAGCAGTTCTTC.

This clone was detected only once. The CDR3 DNA reads as TGTGCCATCAGTGAGTCGGGACAGAACTATGGCTACACCTTC. It translates to CAISESGQNYGYTF. The rearrangement joins TRBV10-3 to TRBJ1-2, with 7 bases that match TRBD1. J was trimmed by 2 bases and V by 0 bases; bases with no gene match: 0. Germline CDR1 is ENHRY and CDR2 is SYGVKD. The CDR3 consists of 14 residues.

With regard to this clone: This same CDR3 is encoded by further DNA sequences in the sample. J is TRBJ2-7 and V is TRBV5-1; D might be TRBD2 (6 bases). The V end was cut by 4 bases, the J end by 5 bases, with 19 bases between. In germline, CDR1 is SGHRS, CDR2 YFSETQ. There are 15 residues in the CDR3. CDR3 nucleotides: TGCGCCAGCAGCCCTGGGGGGACCTCAGTTGACGAGCAGTACTTC. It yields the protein CASSPGGTSVDEQYF.

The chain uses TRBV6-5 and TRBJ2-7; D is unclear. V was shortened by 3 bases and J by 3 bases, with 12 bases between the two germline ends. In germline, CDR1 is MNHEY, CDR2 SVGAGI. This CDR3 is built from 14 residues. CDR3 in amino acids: CASSYKHSGYEQYF. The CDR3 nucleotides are TGTGCCAGCAGTTATAAGCACAGTGGCTACGAGCAGTACTTC.

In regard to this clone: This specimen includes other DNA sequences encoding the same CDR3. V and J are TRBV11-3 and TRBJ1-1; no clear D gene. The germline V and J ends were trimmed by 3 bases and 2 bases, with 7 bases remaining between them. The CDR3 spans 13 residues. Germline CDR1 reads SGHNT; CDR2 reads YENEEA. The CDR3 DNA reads TGTGCCAGCAGCTTGGGGTATAACACTGAAGCTTTCTTT. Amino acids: CASSLGYNTEAFF.

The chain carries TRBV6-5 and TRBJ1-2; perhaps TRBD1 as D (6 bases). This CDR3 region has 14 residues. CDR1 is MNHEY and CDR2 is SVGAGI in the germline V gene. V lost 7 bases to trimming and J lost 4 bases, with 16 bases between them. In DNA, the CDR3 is TGTGCCAGCATAGGTACAGGGCGGGGCTATGGCTACACCTTC. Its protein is CASIGTGRGYGYTF.

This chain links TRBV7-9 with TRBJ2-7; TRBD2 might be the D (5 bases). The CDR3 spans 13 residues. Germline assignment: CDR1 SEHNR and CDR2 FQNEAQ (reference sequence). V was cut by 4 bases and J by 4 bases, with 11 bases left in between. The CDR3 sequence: CASSSGKVYEQYF. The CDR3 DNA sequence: TGTGCCAGCAGCTCGGGGAAAGTGTACGAGCAGTACTTC.

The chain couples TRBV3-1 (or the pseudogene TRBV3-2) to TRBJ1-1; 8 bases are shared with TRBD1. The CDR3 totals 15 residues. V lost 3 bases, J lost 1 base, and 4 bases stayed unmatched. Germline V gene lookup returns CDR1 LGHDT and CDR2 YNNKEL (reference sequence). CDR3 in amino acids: CASSHGQGRNTEAFF. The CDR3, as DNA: TGTGCCAGCAGCCACGGACAGGGACGGAACACTGAAGCTTTCTTT.